This T cell receptor (beta chain) was profiled in a study of CD8+CD57+ T cells in acquired aplastic anemia. Study at large: Sorted cells (CD4+ and CD8+) yielded DNA amounts that averaged roughly 3 ug.

There are 14 residues in the CDR3. Per the germline V gene, CDR1 is SEHNR and CDR2 is FQNEAQ (reference sequence). V lost 1 base, J lost 7 bases, and 13 bases lay in between. Whole-study results and caveats: There were some 30 CD8+ CDR3 sequences that occurred in both patients and controls.

CDR3 and TCR beta VDJ profiling relied on a genomic DNA template. A single record per CDR3 protein comes from TCRdb applying MiXCR to the reads. The sample contains about 170,000 distinct CDR3 sequences, 45% to 55% of which appear only once. It was patients with CD8+CD57+ cell expansion by flow cytometry who were chosen for sequencing. Patients uniformly had severe acquired aplastic anemia. With respect to this clonotype: Its matching antigen is unknown.

V usage is TRBV7-9 and J usage is TRBJ1-1; no clear D gene. The TCR sequence derives from a human donor with aplastic anemia. The source material was sorted CD4+, CD8+, or CD8+CD57+ T cells (not recorded which) from PBMCs. Written as DNA, the CDR3 is TGTGCCAGCAGCTTAGGGTATTCCAGAGTTGAAGCTTTCTTT. Encoded protein: CASSLGYSRVEAFF.